This T cell receptor (beta chain) is from a study of shared T cell receptors in the human thymus. This table comes from immunoSEQ multiplex PCR, and its TCRdb copy is limited to in-frame clones, with some not included. The sample contains 600,000 to 900,000 clones, 70% to 90% of which appear only once. CDR1 SGHTA and CDR2 FQGNSA come from the germline V gene. This CDR3 spans 14 amino acids. V dropped 5 bases and J dropped 8; count of bases not matched to a gene: 9. This same sample was also part of a study on human thymus T cells. That work states: Surgeons resected thymus tissue during corrective heart surgery. Repertoires from thymus and blood appeared to show biased V and J gene usage. Related research examined unrelated individuals and reported that their thymic repertoires overlapped highly.

This chain joins TRBV7-2 and TRBJ1-2; TRBD1 matches at 9 bases. Sample: thymocytes. This clonotype was sampled from a girl under three years old with a congenital heart defect. The CDR3 reads CASSVRTGVEGYTF. As DNA, the CDR3 is TGTGCCAGCAGCGTCCGGACAGGGGTCGAGGGCTACACCTTC.